The 17 T cell receptor beta chains given below trace back to one sample, sequenced in a study of OX40 agonist ivuxolimab in advanced cancers. Method: immunoSEQ multiplex PCR; TCRdb's copy keeps in-frame clones and lacks some. The sample has roughly 64,000 clones, around 89% seen once. Sample: CD4+ or CD8+ T cells sorted from blood, taken in a trial of the OX40 agonist ivuxolimab. These receptors originate from an adult with an advanced solid tumor such as melanoma, head and neck, liver or kidney cancer.

J is TRBJ2-4 and V is TRBV19; D ambiguous. Germline assignment: CDR1 LNHDA and CDR2 SQIVND (reference sequence). Trimming removed 3 bases from V and 3 bases from J, with 12 bases in between. The CDR3 loop spans 15 amino acids. The CDR3 DNA reads as TGTGCCAGTAGTATGTGGGAATCGGACAAAAACATTCAGTACTTC. It specifies CASSMWESDKNIQYF. The variable domain in full, completed from reference TRBV19 and TRBJ2-4, reads DGGITQSPKYLFRKEGQNVTLSCEQNLNHDAMYWYRQDPGQGLRLIYYSQIVNDFQKGDIAEGYSVSREKKESFPLTVTSAQKNPTAFYLCASSMWESDKNIQYFGAGTRLSVL.

This chain links TRBV6-5 with TRBJ1-1; TRBD1 aligns across 7 bases. This CDR3 has 13 residues. Germline values: CDR1 MNHEY, CDR2 SVGAGI. V shed 7 bases and J 7 bases; nucleotides not matched to a gene: 9. CDR3 sequence: CASMSGTVFEAFF. Written as DNA, the CDR3 is TGTGCCAGCATGTCCGGGACAGTCTTTGAAGCTTTCTTT.

The V and J genes are TRBV5-8 and TRBJ2-3, with TRBD2 matching 12 bases. Germline V gene data show CDR1 as SGHTS and CDR2 as YDEGEE. V was pared by 3 bases and J by 2 bases, with 4 bases of the junction left unmatched. The CDR3 length is 16 residues. CDR3 sequence (DNA): TGTGCCAGCAGCTCTGGACTAGCGGGGTCCACAGATACGCAGTATTTT. Residues: CASSSGLAGSTDTQYF.

The V and J genes are TRBV5-6 and TRBJ2-5; D remains ambiguous. Matching the DNA end better, TRBJ2-7 makes the J call doubtful. From germline, CDR1 is SGHDT and CDR2 YYEEEE. The CDR3 loop spans 12 amino acids. The CDR3 is CASSFGLDEQYF. The CDR3 bases are TGTGCCAGCAGCTTCGGTTTGGACGAGCAGTACTTC.

The chain joins TRBV5-5 to TRBJ1-6; D gene unclear. The CDR3 loop spans 17 amino acids. Trimming took 0 bases from V and 8 from J, leaving 18 bases between them. CDR1 is SGHKS and CDR2 is YYEKEE in the germline V gene (reference sequence). The CDR3 nucleotides are TGTGCCAGCAGCTTGGGAGCGGGGAGATTTGGCTATTCACCCCTCCACTTT. This gives the protein CASSLGAGRFGYSPLHF. The full variable domain, rest sourced from reference TRBV5-5 and TRBJ1-6, is DAGVTQSPTHLIKTRGQQVTLRCSPISGHKSVSWYQQVLGQGPQFIFQYYEKEERGRGNFPDRFSARQFPNYSSELNVNALLLGDSALYLCASSLGAGRFGYSPLHFGNGTRLTVT.

CDR3 protein: CASSESGLGLNTEAFF. CDR3 in DNA: TGTGCCAGCAGTGAATCGGGGTTAGGGCTGAACACTGAAGCTTTCTTT. The rearrangement links TRBV25-1 to TRBJ1-1; D remains unclear. The CDR3 spans 16 residues. Germline assignment: CDR1 MGHDK and CDR2 SYGVNS. The ends were cut back, 1 base at V and 0 bases at J, with 12 bases in the middle.

CDR3 region: CASSLGDGRIYGYTF. The CDR3, as DNA: TGTGCCAGCAGCTTAGGGGATGGACGGATCTATGGCTACACCTTC. The chain uses TRBV13 and TRBJ1-2; D uncertain. The V and J ends lost 0 bases and 4 bases respectively, with 12 bases between them. Germline CDR1 and CDR2: PRHDT and FYEKMQ (reference sequence). The CDR3 has 15 residues.

J is TRBJ1-2 and V is TRBV6-1; no reliable D call. The CDR3 loop spans 12 amino acids. V lost 1 base and J lost 5, with 5 bases in between. Germline CDR1 reads MNHNS; CDR2 reads SASEGT. The CDR3 bases are TGTGCCAGCAGTGAAGATGATTATGGCTACACCTTC. It codes for CASSEDDYGYTF.

V is TRBV7-9 and J is TRBJ2-2, with D maybe TRBD2 (6 bases). There are 16 residues in the CDR3. Germline V gives CDR1 SEHNR, CDR2 FQNEAQ (reference sequence). The ends were cut back, 3 bases at V and 5 bases at J, with 16 bases in the middle. This CDR3 is CASSLVPVGGTGELFF. The CDR3 DNA is TGTGCCAGCAGCTTGGTCCCAGTCGGGGGAACCGGGGAGCTGTTTTTT.

This clone was recorded only once. The rearrangement links TRBV27 to TRBJ2-7; the D gene is possibly TRBD1 (6 bases). Trimming cost V 3 bases and J 0 bases, with 12 bases left between them. The CDR3 spans 15 residues. Germline CDR1 reads MNHEY; CDR2 reads SMNVEV (reference sequence). The CDR3 spells CASSLKQGSSYEQYF. The CDR3 nucleotides read TGTGCCAGCAGTTTGAAACAGGGTAGCTCCTACGAGCAGTACTTC.

V is TRBV7-8 and J is TRBJ2-7; tentative D call: TRBD1 (5 bases). Germline CDR1 is SGHVS and CDR2 is FQNEAQ. This CDR3 contains 16 residues. V gave up 5 bases and J gave up 3 bases, with 20 bases separating them. The CDR3 protein is CASSPGPFSGNYEQYF. As DNA, the CDR3 is TGTGCCAGCAGCCCAGGGCCTTTCAGTGGCAACTACGAGCAGTACTTC.

As regards this clone: One end of the junction does not line up with germline, which may come from a read error. V gene TRBV5-4 combines with J gene TRBJ2-1; 7 nucleotides line up with TRBD2. The CDR3 extends over 11 amino acids. The germline V gene encodes CDR1 SGHNT and CDR2 YYREEE (reference sequence). The CDR3 DNA reads as TGTGCCAGCACCTCCGGGCGGGAGCGGTTCTTC. Translation gives CASTSGRERFF. Full variable domain (outside the CDR3, taken from reference TRBV5-4 and TRBJ2-1): ETGVTQSPTHLIKTRGQQVTLRCSSQSGHNTVSWYQQALGQGPQFIFQYYREEENGRGNFPPRFSGLQFPNYSSELNVNALELDDSALYLCASTSGRERFFGPGTRLTVL.

The chain combines TRBV7-9 with TRBJ1-4; D gene unclear. This CDR3 is 15 amino acids long. V was pared by 8 bases and J by 5 bases, with 18 bases between. Germline V gene sequence: CDR1 SEHNR, CDR2 FQNEAQ (reference sequence). The DNA for the CDR3 is TGTGCCAGCGGCCGGGTGGAGCTGGGAAATGAAAAACTGTTTTTT. It codes for CASGRVELGNEKLFF.

This chain uses TRBV5-1 with TRBJ2-7, with 12 bases lining up with TRBD2. CDR3 length: 16 amino acids. V shed 4 bases and J 5 bases; nucleotides not matched to a gene: 10. Germline V gives CDR1 SGHRS, CDR2 YFSETQ. The CDR3 DNA reads as TGCGCCAGCAGCCCCTCGACTAGCGGGAGTCCCAACGAGCAGTACTTC. It specifies CASSPSTSGSPNEQYF.

This clone has just a few counts. The chain recombines TRBV6-4 with TRBJ2-1, with no clear D. V was pared by 0 bases and J by 7 bases, with 16 bases between. The CDR3 length is 16 residues. From germline, CDR1 is MRHNA and CDR2 SNTAGT. The DNA for the CDR3 is TGTGCCAGCAGTGACTCCCCGTCTTTGGCCCAAAATGAGCAGTTCTTC. It specifies CASSDSPSLAQNEQFF.

This chain connects TRBV19 to TRBJ2-6; 9 bases align to TRBD1. V shed 6 bases and J 4 bases; nucleotides not matched to a gene: 4. CDR3 size: 15 residues. Germline V gene sequence: CDR1 LNHDA, CDR2 SQIVND (reference sequence). The CDR3 region is CASRTGGSGANVLTF. The CDR3 coding sequence is TGTGCCAGTAGGACAGGGGGTTCCGGGGCCAACGTCCTGACTTTC.

V usage is TRBV4-1 and J usage is TRBJ2-7; D is undetermined. V gave up 1 base and J gave up 2 bases, with 3 bases separating them. Germline CDR1 is MGHRA and CDR2 is YSYEKL. The CDR3 contains 12 residues. CDR3 nucleotide sequence: TGCGCCAGCAGCCAAGGGACCTACGAGCAGTACTTC. This gives the protein CASSQGTYEQYF.